This T cell receptor beta chain is from a study of blood T cell repertoires in COVID-19. Study as a whole: The samples span acute and convalescent COVID-19 from the United States, Italy and Spain. From T cells, B-cell-depleted T cells, or PBMCs came the material, which was cDNA or gDNA.

Per the original methods: Using reference gene primer amplification, nucleated cell counts were estimated. Sequencing was performed with immunoSEQ multiplex PCR; in TCRdb, only in-frame clones are kept and a portion is missing. That table is the source of V, J and clone size, and D and trimming were worked out from the DNA. Among 90,000 to 100,000 clones listed, around 85% were seen once. V lost 3 bases, J lost 0 bases, and 5 bases lay in between. This CDR3 region has 14 residues. Germline V lookup: CDR1 KGHSH, CDR2 LQKENI. Material for sequencing was peripheral blood. The chain links TRBV18 to TRBJ2-2, with D uncertain. The TCR was taken from a woman of 80 years or more with acute or convalescent COVID-19. The CDR3 DNA sequence: TGTGCCAGCTCACCTAGATCGAACACCGGGGAGCTGTTTTTT. Protein product: CASSPRSNTGELFF. The variable domain in full, with the rest retrieved from reference TRBV18 and TRBJ2-2, is NAGVMQNPRHLVRRRGQEARLRCSPMKGHSHVYWYRQLPEEGLKFMVYLQKENIIDESGMPKERFSAEFPKEGPSILRIQQVVRGDSAAYFCASSPRSNTGELFFGEGSRLTVL.